The present entry profiles one T cell receptor (beta chain) with its context. The antigen it recognizes is unknown. There are no base qualities to consult, and no much larger clone falls within one base. The library was built by means of PCR. Sequencing used an Illumina HiSeq 2500. Molecular barcoding was employed in the preparation of TCR libraries, with unique molecular identifiers being used to normalize TCRbeta repertoire quantification. TCRdb reran the public reads through fastp at Q25 and MiXCR, keeping productive beta chains. Records with the same CDR3 protein are collapsed into one entry carrying the most frequent genes and DNA. This sample lists about 980,000 distinct CDR3 sequences; under 30% were detected once. Roughly 31% of the sample is held by the ten biggest clonotypes. The CDR3 starts with the cysteine, ends with the phenylalanine, and has 14 residues. Just CDR3 DNA is preserved here, 42 bases in frame from base 1. The CDR1 and CDR2 encoded by the germline V gene are MNHEY and SVGAGI. Clipping removes 1 base from V and 7 bases from J, with 5 as the unmatched junction base count.

The data were obtained in a study of T-cell reconstitution after alpha-beta-depleted transplantation in children (dated by TCRdb to about 2016). A note on the overall study: T-cell immune reconstitution after TCRalphabeta/CD19-depleted allogeneic hematopoietic cell transplantation in children was quantitatively tracked in the study by means of TCR repertoire profiling.

The treatment or condition label corresponds to: allogeneic hematopoietic cell transplantation with graft depleted of TCRalphabeta T cells and CD19 B cells. The transplant recipients were children given TCRalphabeta/CD19-depleted allogeneic hematopoietic cell grafts. Study-level results and caveats: In some patients, the high TCRbeta diversity seen at day 60 was put down to recipient T cells and intrathymic progenitors that had survived conditioning. Apparently early alphabetaT-cell count recovery about two months after transplant reportedly relied on only several hundred rapidly expanded clones derived from non-depleted graft cells. Over subsequent months, a decline in hyperexpanded clone frequencies was noted, and after one year, T-cell counts and TCRbeta diversity were mostly ascribed to newly produced T cells.

The sequence links TRBV6-5 to TRBJ2-7, with 9 bases aligning to TRBD1. The specimen comprised PBMCs, mostly from graft donor cells, sampled 360 days after TCRalphabeta/CD19-depleted stem cell transplant. The sequence was obtained from a boy under two years old who had a stem cell transplant for SCID, so the T cells may come from the graft donor. The nucleotides are TGTGCCAGCAGTTACTGGGGACAGGGAGGGGAGCAGTACTTC. It is translated as CASSYWGQGGEQYF.